One T cell receptor beta chain is described in this entry. The assay was immunoSEQ multiplex PCR, and TCRdb's table has in-frame clones only and misses some. Found here are about 89,000 clones, around 96% of them singletons; the top ten hold roughly 0.26%. This sample was taken from a study of technical replicates of blood from a handful of donors. The CDR3 has 15 amino acids. CDR1 is MNHEY, CDR2 SMNVEV, per germline (reference sequence). Trimming at V came to 3 bases and at J to 3 bases, leaving 2 bases not matched to a gene. This receptor was taken from a human donor in good health. This chain links TRBV27 with TRBJ1-4; 9 nucleotides match TRBD1. The specimen sequenced was T cells isolated from PBMCs. The CDR3 loop reads CASSFRQGANEKLFF. For the CDR3, the DNA is TGTGCCAGCAGTTTCCGACAGGGGGCTAATGAAAAACTGTTTTTT.